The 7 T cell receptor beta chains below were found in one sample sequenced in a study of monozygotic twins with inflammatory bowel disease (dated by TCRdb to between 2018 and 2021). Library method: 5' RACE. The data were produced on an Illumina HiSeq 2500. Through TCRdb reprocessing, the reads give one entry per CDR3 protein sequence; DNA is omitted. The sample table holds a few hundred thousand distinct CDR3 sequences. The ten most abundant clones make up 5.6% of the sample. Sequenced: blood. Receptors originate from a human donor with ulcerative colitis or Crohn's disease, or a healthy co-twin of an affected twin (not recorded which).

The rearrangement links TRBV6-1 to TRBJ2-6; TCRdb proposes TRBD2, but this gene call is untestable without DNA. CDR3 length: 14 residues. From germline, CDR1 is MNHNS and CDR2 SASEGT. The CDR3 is CASSEGEGANVLTF.

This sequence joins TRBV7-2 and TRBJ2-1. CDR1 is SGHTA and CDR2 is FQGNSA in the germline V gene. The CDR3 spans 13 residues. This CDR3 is CASSLGNRNEQFF.

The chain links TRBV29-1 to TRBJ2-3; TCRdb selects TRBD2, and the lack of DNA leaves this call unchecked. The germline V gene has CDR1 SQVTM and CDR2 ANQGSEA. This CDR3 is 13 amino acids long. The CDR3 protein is CSVLAGGLDTQYF.

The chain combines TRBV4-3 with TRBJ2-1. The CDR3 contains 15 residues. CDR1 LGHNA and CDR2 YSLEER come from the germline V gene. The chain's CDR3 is CASSPRLDSYNEQFF.

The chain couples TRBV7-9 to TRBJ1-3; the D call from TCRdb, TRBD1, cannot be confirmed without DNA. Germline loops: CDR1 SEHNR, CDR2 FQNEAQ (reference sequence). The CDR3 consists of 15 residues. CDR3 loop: CASSLGAGAGNTIYF. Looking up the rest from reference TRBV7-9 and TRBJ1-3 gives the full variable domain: DTGVSQNPRHKITKRGQNVTFRCDPISEHNRLYWYRQTLGQGPEFLTYFQNEAQLEKSRLLSDRFSAERPKGSFSTLEIQRTEQGDSAMYLCASSLGAGAGNTIYFGEGSWLTVV.

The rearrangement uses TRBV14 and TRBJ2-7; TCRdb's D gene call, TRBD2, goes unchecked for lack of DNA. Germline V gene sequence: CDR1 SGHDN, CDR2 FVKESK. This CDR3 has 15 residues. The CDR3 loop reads CASSQEVALAYEQYF.

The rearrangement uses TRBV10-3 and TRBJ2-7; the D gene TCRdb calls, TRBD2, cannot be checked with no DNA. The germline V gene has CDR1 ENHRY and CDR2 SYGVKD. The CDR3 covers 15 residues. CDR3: CAISENSGAAYEQYF.